Following are 20 T cell receptor beta chains from one sample sequenced in a study of T cell responses to AZD1222 COVID-19 vaccine. Assay: immunoSEQ multiplex PCR; the TCRdb copy retains only in-frame clones and omits some. In the table there are about 130,000 clones, 92% of which are singletons. The sequences come from peripheral blood, collected 28 days after the second AZD1222 dose. These receptors originate from an adult who received the AZD1222 COVID-19 vaccine.

This sequence joins TRBV4-3 and TRBJ1-4, with TRBD1 matching over 7 bases. Germline V gives CDR1 LGHNA, CDR2 YSLEER. The V segment lost 6 bases and the J segment 6 bases; nucleotides outside the gene matches: 7. The CDR3 contains 14 residues. The CDR3 loop reads CASRLQGKDEKLFF. In DNA, the CDR3 is TGCGCCAGCAGGCTACAGGGGAAGGATGAAAAACTGTTTTTT.

The chain joins TRBV13 to TRBJ1-5; 9 nucleotides match TRBD1. The CDR3 has 16 amino acids. V trimming: 5 bases; J trimming: 2 bases; junction bases outside the gene matches: 7. Germline V gives CDR1 PRHDT, CDR2 FYEKMQ (reference sequence). Here the CDR3 reads CASSQGTGRCNQPQHF. The CDR3 DNA reads as TGTGCCAGCAGCCAGGGGACAGGGCGATGCAATCAGCCCCAGCATTTT.

Here the CDR3 reads CASRQSAGGRPYTEAFF. In DNA form, the CDR3 reads TGTGCCAGCAGGCAATCGGCAGGGGGCCGTCCTTACACTGAAGCTTTCTTT. This chain joins TRBV28 and TRBJ1-1; 8 bases map to TRBD1. The CDR3 extends over 17 amino acids. J gave up 3 bases and V 6 bases, and 15 bases lay outside the gene matches. Germline V CDR1 and CDR2: MDHEN, SYDVKM. Filled out from reference TRBV28 and TRBJ1-1, the complete variable domain reads DVKVTQSSRYLVKRTGEKVFLECVQDMDHENMFWYRQDPGLGLRLIYFSYDVKMKEKGDIPEGYSVSREKKERFSLILESASTNQTSMYLCASRQSAGGRPYTEAFFGQGTRLTVV.

This chain uses TRBV21-1 with TRBJ2-3; TRBD2 reflects the table's D call only, with no check against the DNA. TRBV21-1 is a pseudogene segment. The CDR3 covers 17 residues. The DNA of the CDR3 is TGTGCCAGCAGCGGGGGGGGACTAGCGGGAATCACAGATACGCAGTATTTT. Amino acid sequence: CASSGGGLAGITDTQYF.

V is TRBV11-3 and J is TRBJ2-3; perhaps TRBD1 as D (8 bases). In germline, CDR1 is SGHNT, CDR2 YENEEA. Trimming took off 5 bases at V and 2 bases at J, with 14 bases between the two ends. CDR3 length: 15 amino acids. CDR3 DNA: TGTGCCAGCAGCGCTACAGGGGGGGCCACAGATACGCAGTATTTT. Its translation: CASSATGGATDTQYF.

The V call is TRBV5-4, the J call TRBJ1-1, with D perhaps TRBD1 (6 bases). Germline V CDR1 and CDR2: SGHNT, YYREEE (reference sequence). V gave up 4 bases and J gave up 8 bases, with 18 bases separating them. The CDR3 totals 14 residues. The CDR3 DNA sequence: TGTGCCAGCAGCGCGGCGACCTCAGGGACAGAAGCTTTCTTT. It specifies CASSAATSGTEAFF.

The V gene is TRBV15, the J gene TRBJ2-4, with 9 positions matching TRBD1. Germline V gene data show CDR1 as LNHNV and CDR2 as YYDKDF (reference sequence). V was clipped by 0 bases and J by 5 bases; unmatched bases: 8. CDR3 length: 17 amino acids. CDR3 region: CATSRDPGQGWENIQYF. DNA of the CDR3: TGTGCCACCAGCAGAGATCCGGGACAGGGATGGGAAAACATTCAGTACTTC.

A single count supports this clone. The rearrangement joins TRBV19 to TRBJ1-3; 8 positions agree with TRBD1. CDR1 LNHDA and CDR2 SQIVND come from the germline V gene (reference sequence). Germline trimming cut 7 bases from V and 5 bases from J; bases unmatched to any gene: 7. The CDR3 length is 14 residues. As DNA, the CDR3 is TGTGCCAGTAAACAGGGGGAAGACCGAAACACCATATATTTT. Its translation: CASKQGEDRNTIYF. Drawing the rest from reference TRBV19 and TRBJ1-3, the complete variable domain is DGGITQSPKYLFRKEGQNVTLSCEQNLNHDAMYWYRQDPGQGLRLIYYSQIVNDFQKGDIAEGYSVSREKKESFPLTVTSAQKNPTAFYLCASKQGEDRNTIYFGEGSWLTVV.

The chain carries TRBV7-9 and TRBJ1-6; a possible D gene is TRBD1 (6 bases). V was pared by 5 bases and J by 6 bases, with 17 bases between. The germline V gene has CDR1 SEHNR and CDR2 FQNEAQ (reference sequence). This CDR3 has 16 residues. The CDR3 bases are TGTGCCAGCAGCACGCAGGGGAAGACTACTAATTCACCCCTCCACTTT. Protein: CASSTQGKTTNSPLHF.

The V gene is TRBV24-1, the J gene TRBJ2-3, with 7 bases fitting TRBD1. J was trimmed by 8 bases and V by 4 bases; bases with no gene match: 8. This CDR3 has 14 amino acids. Germline V gene lookup returns CDR1 KGHDR and CDR2 SFDVKD. This CDR3 is CATSDDTGAATQYF. CDR3 coding DNA: TGTGCCACCAGTGACGACACAGGGGCGGCTACGCAGTATTTT.

The J gene is TRBJ1-1, the V gene TRBV2; 8 bases are a match to TRBD1. CDR3 length equals 15 residues. Trimming took 6 bases from V and 0 from J; bases not matched to a gene: 6. Germline CDR1 and CDR2: SNHLY and FYNNEI. The chain's CDR3 is CASRAQTGVNTEAFF. In nucleotides, the CDR3 is TGTGCCAGCAGAGCCCAGACAGGGGTGAACACTGAAGCTTTCTTT.

This clone was counted a single time. This sequence joins TRBV5-1 and TRBJ2-7; 9 nucleotides align to TRBD2. This CDR3 contains 14 residues. Unmatched junction bases numbered 2, after V lost 0 bases and J lost 4 bases. Germline V gene sequence: CDR1 SGHRS, CDR2 YFSETQ. In DNA, the CDR3 is TGCGCCAGCAGCTTGGTAGCGGGAGCGTACGAGCAGTACTTC. It codes for CASSLVAGAYEQYF.

In its sample, this clone was seen once. The chain links TRBV11-1 to TRBJ2-7; TRBD1 might be the D (6 bases). V dropped 5 bases and J dropped 3 bases, with 17 bases sitting between them. This CDR3 region has 15 residues. The germline CDR1 and CDR2 sequences are SGHAT and FQDESV (reference sequence). CDR3 region: CASSLGAGEIYEQYF. Here the CDR3 DNA reads TGTGCCAGCAGCCTTGGGGCAGGGGAGATCTACGAGCAGTACTTC. Full variable domain (outside the CDR3, taken from reference TRBV11-1 and TRBJ2-7): EAEVAQSPRYKITEKSQAVAFWCDPISGHATLYWYRQILGQGPELLVQFQDESVVDDSQLPKDRFSAERLKGVDSTLKIQPAELGDSAMYLCASSLGAGEIYEQYFGPGTRLTVT.

The chain recombines TRBV5-1 with TRBJ2-7, with 7 bases lining up with TRBD1. The junction had 3 bases not matched to a gene; V was cut back by 4 bases and J by 2 bases. The CDR3 has 13 amino acids. The germline V gene encodes CDR1 SGHRS and CDR2 YFSETQ. The CDR3 DNA reads TGCGCCAGCAGCCGACAGGGCACCTACGAGCAGTACTTC. This codes for CASSRQGTYEQYF. Variable domain in full (rest from reference TRBV5-1 and TRBJ2-7): KAGVTQTPRYLIKTRGQQVTLSCSPISGHRSVSWYQQTPGQGLQFLFEYFSETQRNKGNFPGRFSGRQFSNSRSEMNVSTLELGDSALYLCASSRQGTYEQYFGPGTRLTVT.

This clone was detected only once. J is TRBJ2-3 and V is TRBV7-2, with D tentatively TRBD2 (7 bases). Trimming removed 6 bases at V and 12 bases at J, with 16 bases between. Germline values: CDR1 SGHTA, CDR2 FQGNSA. This CDR3 comprises 12 residues. The CDR3 reads CASSSGGGAQYF. DNA of the CDR3: TGTGCCAGCAGTTCCGGAGGGGGGGCCCAGTATTTT.

In DNA form, the CDR3 reads TGTGCCAGCAGCCATACCCAGGTGGTGGGAGTAGCCGAGCAGTACTTC. Protein sequence: CASSHTQVVGVAEQYF. The rearrangement joins TRBV14 to TRBJ2-7; possibly TRBD2 for D (5 bases). CDR3 length equals 16 residues. Per the germline V gene, CDR1 is SGHDN and CDR2 is FVKESK. V was pared by 3 bases and J by 6 bases, with 21 bases between.

This chain links TRBV30 with TRBJ1-2; the D gene is possibly TRBD1 (5 bases). Trimming cost V 5 bases and J 4 bases, with 14 bases left between them. CDR3 length: 13 residues. Germline CDR1 reads GTSNPN; CDR2 reads SVGIG (reference sequence). The CDR3 loop is CAWASERGYGYTF. CDR3 bases: TGTGCCTGGGCCTCGGAGAGGGGCTATGGCTACACCTTC. Looking up the rest from reference TRBV30 and TRBJ1-2 gives the full variable domain: SQTIHQWPATLVQPVGSPLSLECTVEGTSNPNLYWYRQAAGRGLQLLFYSVGIGQISSEVPQNLSASRPQDRQFILSSKKLLLSDSGFYLCAWASERGYGYTFGSGTRLTVV.

V gene TRBV6-4 combines with J gene TRBJ1-5, with a weak D call TRBD1 (6 bases). With 8 bases removed from V and 5 bases from J, the gap between germline ends came to 10 bases. Germline V gene lookup returns CDR1 MRHNA and CDR2 SNTAGT. The CDR3 spans 12 residues. The CDR3 DNA is TGTGCCAGCCGAGGGGGGCATCAGCCCCAGCATTTT. This sequence encodes CASRGGHQPQHF.

This sequence joins TRBV28 and TRBJ1-6; D remains ambiguous. Per the germline V gene, CDR1 is MDHEN and CDR2 is SYDVKM. The CDR3 loop spans 13 amino acids. V lost 6 bases and J 7 bases, leaving 10 bases between the germline ends. CDR3 protein: CASRTTINSPLHF. In DNA, the CDR3 is TGTGCCAGCAGGACCACCATCAATTCACCCCTCCACTTT.

The V and J genes are TRBV28 and TRBJ2-3, with no clear D. There are 17 residues in the CDR3. Per germline, CDR1 MDHEN and CDR2 SYDVKM. V lost 4 bases and J 2 bases, leaving 19 bases between the germline ends. The CDR3 loop is CASSSNPGAQITDTQYF. In nucleotides, the CDR3 is TGTGCCAGCAGTTCTAACCCCGGAGCCCAGATCACAGATACGCAGTATTTT.